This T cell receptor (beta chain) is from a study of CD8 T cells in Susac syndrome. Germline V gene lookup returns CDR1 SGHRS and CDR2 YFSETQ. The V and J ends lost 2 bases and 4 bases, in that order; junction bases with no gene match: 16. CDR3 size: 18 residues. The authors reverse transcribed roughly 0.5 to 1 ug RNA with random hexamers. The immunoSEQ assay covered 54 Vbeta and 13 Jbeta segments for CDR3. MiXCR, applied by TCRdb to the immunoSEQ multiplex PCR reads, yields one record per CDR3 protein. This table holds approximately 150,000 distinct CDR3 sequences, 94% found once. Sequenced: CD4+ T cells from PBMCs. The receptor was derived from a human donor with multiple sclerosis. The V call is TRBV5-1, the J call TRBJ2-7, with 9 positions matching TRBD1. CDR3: CASSLEVMRGTGRYEQYF. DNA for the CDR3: TGCGCCAGCAGCTTAGAAGTGATGCGAGGGACAGGGAGATACGAGCAGTACTTC.